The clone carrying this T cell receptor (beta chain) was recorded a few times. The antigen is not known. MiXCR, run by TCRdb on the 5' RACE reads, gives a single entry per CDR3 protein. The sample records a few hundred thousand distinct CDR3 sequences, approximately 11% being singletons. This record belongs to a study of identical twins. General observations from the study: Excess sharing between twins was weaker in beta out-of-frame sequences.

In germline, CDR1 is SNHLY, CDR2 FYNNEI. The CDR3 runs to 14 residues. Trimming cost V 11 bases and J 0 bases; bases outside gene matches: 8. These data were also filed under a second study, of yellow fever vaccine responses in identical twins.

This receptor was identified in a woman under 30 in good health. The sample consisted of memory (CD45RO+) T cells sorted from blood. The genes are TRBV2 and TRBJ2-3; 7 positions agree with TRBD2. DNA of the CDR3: TGTGCCGGGTGGGAGGGACTCAGCACAGATACGCAGTATTTT. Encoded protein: CAGWEGLSTDTQYF. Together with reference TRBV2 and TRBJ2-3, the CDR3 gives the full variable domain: EPEVTQTPSHQVTQMGQEVILRCVPISNHLYFYWYRQILGQKVEFLVSFYNNEISEKSEIFDDQFSVERPDGSNFTLKIRSTKLEDSAMYFCAGWEGLSTDTQYFGPGTRLTVL.